This is a list of T cell receptor beta chains from one sample in a study of Graves' ophthalmopathy and Graves' hyperthyroidism. TCRdb reprocessed the multiplex PCR reads with MiXCR, giving one entry per CDR3 protein. Here the sample spans 150,000 or so distinct CDR3 sequences, 30% to 45% being singletons. Material for sequencing was peripheral blood. The receptors come from a woman aged 35 to 49 with Graves' ophthalmopathy. Each CDR3 is given with its conserved first and last residue. D genes are given only for firm matches. Clone size is not always given. Where it is, it says once, few, many or a class for expanded clones.

14 TRBJ2-7 TRBV6-1 few NA CASHSTGGAYEQYF TGTGCCAGCCATTCGACAGGAGGGGCCTACGAGCAGTACTTC
16 TRBJ1-1 TRBV12-3/TRBV12-4 NA TRBD1 CASSPPVAGGGTEAFF TGTGCCAGCAGCCCCCCGGTGGCAGGGGGCGGCACTGAAGCTTTCTTT
15 TRBJ1-1 TRBV13 many NA CASSTTTERLTEAFF TGTGCCAGCAGCACAACGACTGAGCGGCTCACTGAAGCTTTCTTT
15 TRBJ1-5 TRBV6-2/TRBV6-3 NA NA CASSIEGRPYQPQHF TGTGCCAGCAGTATTGAGGGGCGCCCGTATCAGCCCCAGCATTTT
15 TRBJ2-5 TRBV11-2 many TRBD1 CASSATGDSSATQYF TGTGCCAGCAGCGCAACCGGGGACAGTTCTGCGACCCAGTACTTC
11 TRBJ1-6 TRBV2 many NA CASTGNSPLHF TGTGCCAGCACAGGGAATTCACCCCTCCACTTT
12 TRBJ1-2 TRBV10-3 many TRBD1 CAISGTAYGYTF TGTGCCATCAGCGGGACAGCCTATGGCTACACCTTC
13 TRBJ1-2 TRBV25-1 NA TRBD1 CASSKGTGVGYTF TGTGCCAGCAGTAAGGGGACAGGGGTAGGCTACACCTTC
16 TRBJ1-1 TRBV5-1 many TRBD1 CASRPGTVLASTEAFF TGCGCCAGCAGGCCCGGGACAGTACTAGCGTCCACTGAAGCTTTCTTT
15 TRBJ2-7 TRBV28 few NA CASSLSEGATGEQYF TGTGCCAGCAGTTTATCGGAGGGGGCGACGGGAGAGCAGTACTTC
16 TRBJ2-3 TRBV7-2 many NA CASSLRFPKGTDTQYF TGTGCCAGCAGCCTCCGGTTTCCCAAGGGCACAGATACGCAGTATTTT
15 TRBJ2-2 TRBV6-1 NA NA CASSEGLVDTGELFF TGTGCCAGCAGTGAAGGACTAGTGGACACCGGGGAGCTGTTTTTT
15 TRBJ2-7 TRBV28 many NA CASSLLAAPTYEQYF TGTGCCAGCAGTTTATTGGCAGCCCCGACCTACGAGCAGTACTTC
13 TRBJ1-1 TRBV12-3/TRBV12-4 NA NA CASSYVSNTEAFF TGTGCCAGCAGTTATGTGAGTAACACTGAAGCTTTCTTT
14 TRBJ2-3 TRBV6-1 many NA CASRGWRATDTQYF TGTGCCAGCAGGGGTTGGAGGGCTACAGATACGCAGTATTTT
14 TRBJ2-5 TRBV30 NA TRBD2 CAWSAGGGSETQYF TGTGCCTGGAGTGCAGGCGGGGGGTCGGAGACCCAGTACTTC
12 TRBJ1-2 TRBV4-1 NA NA CASSQGAYGYTF TGCGCCAGCAGCCAAGGGGCGTATGGCTACACCTTC
15 TRBJ2-7 TRBV5-1 NA NA CASSQNRDYNYEQYF TGCGCCAGCAGCCAAAACAGGGACTACAACTACGAGCAGTACTTC
13 TRBJ1-2 TRBV6-1 NA NA CASSPDSNYGYTF TGTGCCAGCAGTCCGGACAGTAACTATGGCTACACCTTC
18 TRBJ2-2 TRBV6-4 many TRBD2 CASSPRTSGRTYTGELFF TGTGCCAGCAGCCCACGGACTAGCGGGAGGACCTACACCGGGGAGCTGTTTTTT
14 TRBJ2-5 TRBV6-5 many NA CASSYSTAQETQYF TGTGCCAGCAGTTACTCGACAGCACAAGAGACCCAGTACTTC
15 TRBJ2-6 TRBV20-1 few TRBD2 CSATSGSSGANVLTF TGCAGTGCTACTAGCGGGAGCTCTGGGGCCAACGTCCTGACTTTC
15 TRBJ1-1 TRBV7-2 NA NA CASNDLGGADTEAFF TGTGCCAGCAACGACCTGGGGGGAGCGGACACTGAAGCTTTCTTT
15 TRBJ1-1 TRBV12-3/TRBV12-4 NA NA CASSEFGHQNTEAFF TGTGCCAGCAGTGAATTCGGGCATCAGAACACTGAAGCTTTCTTT
17 TRBJ2-4 TRBV6-5 many NA CASSYSGQLLAKNIQYF TGTGCCAGCAGTTACTCCGGCCAGCTACTAGCCAAAAACATTCAGTACTTC
14 TRBJ1-2 TRBV15 many TRBD1 CATTRDRGFYGYTF TGTGCCACCACGCGGGACAGGGGATTTTATGGCTACACCTTC
18 TRBJ2-5 TRBV28 NA TRBD2 CASSPFTGKLAVQETQYF TGTGCCAGCAGCCCTTTTACGGGGAAACTAGCGGTCCAAGAGACCCAGTACTTC
11 TRBJ1-2 TRBV29-1 NA NA CSARGVDGYTF TGCAGCGCCCGAGGGGTAGACGGCTACACCTTC
13 TRBJ1-1 TRBV18 many NA CASSPPVGSEAFF TGTGCCAGCTCACCACCGGTGGGCAGTGAAGCTTTCTTT
15 TRBJ1-5 TRBV19 many NA CASSKNRDSNQPQHF TGTGCCAGTAGTAAAAACCGGGACAGCAATCAGCCCCAGCATTTT
15 TRBJ2-7 TRBV12-3/TRBV12-4 few NA CASSSGKGSTYEQYF TGTGCCAGCAGTTCAGGGAAAGGGTCCACGTACGAGCAGTACTTC
15 TRBJ1-6 TRBV11-2 many NA CASSPLGVGNSPLHF TGTGCCAGCAGCCCCCTGGGGGTGGGCAATTCACCCCTCCACTTT
14 TRBJ1-1 TRBV6-2/TRBV6-3 once NA CASRGPTSNTEAFF TGTGCCAGCAGGGGACCTACCTCTAACACTGAAGCTTTCTTT
16 TRBJ2-2 TRBV28 many TRBD2 CASIPREGANTGELFF TGTGCCAGCATCCCCCGGGAGGGAGCGAACACCGGGGAGCTGTTTTTT
13 TRBJ1-2 TRBV28 many NA CASSLSPTRGYTF TGTGCCAGCAGTTTATCCCCCACCCGGGGCTACACCTTC
14 TRBJ1-1 TRBV7-9 many NA CASSLGRMNTEAFF TGTGCCAGCAGCTTAGGACGGATGAACACTGAAGCTTTCTTT
11 TRBJ2-3 TRBV6-1 NA NA CASRGADTQYF TGTGCCAGCAGGGGGGCAGATACGCAGTATTTT
12 TRBJ2-7 TRBV29-1 few NA CSVEEAGYEQYF TGCAGCGTTGAAGAGGCGGGCTACGAGCAGTACTTC
15 TRBJ1-1 TRBV27 NA NA CASSFRGAGDTEAFF TGTGCCAGCAGTTTCCGGGGGGCCGGGGACACTGAAGCTTTCTTT
17 TRBJ2-2 TRBV6-2/TRBV6-3 NA NA CASSSPSGILNTGELFF TGTGCCAGCAGTTCCCCTTCAGGGATACTTAACACCGGGGAGCTGTTTTTT
15 TRBJ2-7 TRBV6-5 many TRBD2 CAAREGAGGRVEQYF TGTGCCGCCCGGGAGGGCGCGGGAGGGCGAGTTGAGCAGTACTTC
13 TRBJ2-5 TRBV2 many NA CASTPRIVETQYF TGTGCCAGCACCCCGAGGATTGTGGAGACCCAGTACTTC
12 TRBJ1-1 TRBV6-2/TRBV6-3 NA NA CASRDPGSEAFF TGTGCCAGCAGAGACCCGGGGTCTGAAGCTTTCTTT
12 TRBJ2-7 TRBV12-3/TRBV12-4 once NA CASSLPRQRITF TGTGCCAGCAGTTTACCTCGACAGAGAATAACGTTC
15 TRBJ1-1 TRBV6-1 NA TRBD1 CASSRRTGKNTEAFF TGTGCCAGCAGTCGAAGGACAGGCAAGAACACTGAAGCTTTCTTT
15 TRBJ1-1 TRBV5-6 many NA CASSLVGGANTEAFF TGTGCCAGCAGCTTAGTGGGGGGGGCGAACACTGAAGCTTTCTTT
14 TRBJ2-5 TRBV18 many NA CASSGMDRQETQYF TGTGCCAGCTCAGGAATGGACCGTCAAGAGACCCAGTACTTC
16 TRBJ2-5 TRBV7-8 medium-sized NA CASSLNPNGFEETQYF TGTGCCAGCAGCTTAAACCCAAACGGGTTTGAAGAGACCCAGTACTTC
12 TRBJ2-5 TRBV7-2 once NA CASSSNGETQYF TGTGCCAGCAGCTCTAATGGTGAGACCCAGTACTTC
13 TRBJ2-4 TRBV6-1 many NA CASSVWVSDIQYF TGTGCCAGCAGTGTTTGGGTTTCGGACATTCAGTACTTC
13 TRBJ2-7 TRBV6-1 few NA CASSKAGRNEQYF TGTGCCAGCAGTAAAGCAGGAAGGAACGAGCAGTACTTC
12 TRBJ2-5 TRBV10-3 NA TRBD1 CAIGQGPETQYF TGTGCCATCGGACAGGGGCCAGAGACCCAGTACTTC
15 TRBJ2-7 TRBV7-2 many NA CASSLTGTPPDEQYF TGTGCCAGCAGCCTCACCGGGACCCCCCCGGACGAGCAGTACTTC
12 TRBJ2-4 TRBV3-1 many NA CASSQVQDIQYF TGTGCCAGCAGCCAAGTTCAGGACATTCAGTACTTC
13 TRBJ1-2 TRBV7-9 many NA CASSRGNRAAHTF TGTGCCAGCAGTCGCGGGAACAGGGCAGCCCACACCTTC
15 TRBJ2-7 TRBV6-2/TRBV6-3 NA NA CASSQGGGVWYEQYF TGTGCCAGCAGCCAAGGGGGGGGAGTCTGGTACGAGCAGTACTTC
16 TRBJ1-3 TRBV7-8 NA NA CASSLTQGYNGNTIYF TGTGCCAGCAGCTTAACACAGGGCTATAATGGAAACACCATATATTTT
10 TRBJ1-1 TRBV29-1 many NA CSVGGSEAFF TGCAGCGTTGGCGGGTCTGAAGCTTTCTTT
15 TRBJ2-5 TRBV6-2/TRBV6-3 few NA CASSYKVDGQETQYF TGTGCCAGCAGTTACAAGGTGGATGGGCAAGAGACCCAGTACTTC